The 11 T cell receptor beta chains reported below all come from one sample, sequenced in a study of cytomegalovirus exposure and HLA in healthy donors. The PCR employed 60 Vbeta primers together with 13 Jbeta primers. The assay was immunoSEQ multiplex PCR, and TCRdb's table has in-frame clones only and misses some. This table holds 210,000 or so clones, 85% found once. Material for sequencing was PBMCs. All receptors come from a girl aged 2-9 years in good health and CMV-seronegative.

CDR3 loop: CASSYSGGGPSYEQYF. CDR3 sequence (DNA): TGTGCCAGCAGTTACTCTGGGGGGGGCCCCTCCTACGAGCAGTACTTC. The chain links TRBV6-5 to TRBJ2-7; a possible D gene is TRBD2 (7 bases). The CDR3 has 16 amino acids. Trimming took 0 bases from V and 0 from J, leaving 12 bases between them. Germline V gene sequence: CDR1 MNHEY, CDR2 SVGAGI.

This clone occurred a few times. The chain's CDR3 is CASRTVANYGYTF. DNA for the CDR3: TGTGCCAGCCGAACTGTAGCTAACTATGGCTACACCTTC. The chain links TRBV6-5 to TRBJ1-2; D is unclear. Germline CDR1 is MNHEY and CDR2 is SVGAGI. The V end lost 8 bases, the J end lost 0 bases, and 10 bases lay between the germline ends. There are 13 residues in the CDR3.

This clone has a handful of counts. CDR3 region: CASSFSGTANEQFF. CDR3 sequence (DNA): TGCGCCAGCAGCTTTAGCGGTACAGCCAATGAGCAGTTCTTC. V and J are TRBV5-1 and TRBJ2-1, with D possibly matching TRBD2 (6 bases). Trimming cost V 2 bases and J 6 bases, with 12 bases left between them. In germline, CDR1 is SGHRS, CDR2 YFSETQ. CDR3 size: 14 residues.

The V gene is TRBV11-3, the J gene TRBJ2-7; possibly TRBD2 for D (6 bases). The CDR3 has 15 residues. Trimming shortened V by 5 bases and J by 3 bases, and 17 bases separated the two germline ends. The germline V gene has CDR1 SGHNT and CDR2 YENEEA. DNA for the CDR3: TGTGCCAGCAGCGTCACCGGGACTGGGAGCTACGAGCAGTACTTC. This encodes CASSVTGTGSYEQYF.

The CDR3 DNA is TGTGCCAGCAGCCAGGTCGTTGGTCAGCCCCAGCATTTT. Translation gives CASSQVVGQPQHF. The rearrangement joins TRBV6-5 to TRBJ1-5; D ambiguous. This CDR3 is 13 amino acids long. Deletions cut 6 bases from V and 6 bases from J, with 12 bases between. CDR1 and CDR2 from the germline V gene are MNHEY and SVGAGI.

This CDR3 is CASSQYGGGYNEQFF. CDR3 nucleotides: TGTGCCAGCAGCCAATACGGGGGGGGGTACAATGAGCAGTTCTTC. The gene calls are TRBV7-2 and TRBJ2-1; 8 bases align to TRBD2. The length of the CDR3 is 15 residues. Germline assignment: CDR1 SGHTA and CDR2 FQGNSA. J was trimmed by 4 bases and V by 5 bases; bases with no gene match: 7.

This clone came up a few times. The CDR3 coding sequence is TGCGCCAGCAGCTGGGACAGGGTGAACGAGCAGTACTTC. Translating it yields CASSWDRVNEQYF. The genes are TRBV5-1 and TRBJ2-7, with 9 nucleotides matching TRBD1. The CDR3 sequence is 13 residues long. CDR1 and CDR2 (germline): SGHRS, YFSETQ. The ends lost 3 bases at V and 5 bases at J; junction bases unmatched: 3.

This clone has only one observation. The V call is TRBV5-1, the J call TRBJ2-7; 11 bases match TRBD2. The CDR3 is 14 amino acids. V was pared by 8 bases and J by 3 bases, with 7 bases of the junction left unmatched. Germline V gene data show CDR1 as SGHRS and CDR2 as YFSETQ. In DNA, the CDR3 is TGCGCCAGGTCCTCCGGGACTAGCGGCTACGAGCAGTACTTC. As protein: CARSSGTSGYEQYF. The full variable domain, in which reference TRBV5-1 and TRBJ2-7 provide the parts outside the CDR3, is KAGVTQTPRYLIKTRGQQVTLSCSPISGHRSVSWYQQTPGQGLQFLFEYFSETQRNKGNFPGRFSGRQFSNSRSEMNVSTLELGDSALYLCARSSGTSGYEQYFGPGTRLTVT.

V usage is TRBV19 and J usage is TRBJ1-1; unclear D gene. Deletions cut 0 bases from V and 0 bases from J, with 14 bases between. CDR1 is LNHDA and CDR2 is SQIVND in the germline V gene (reference sequence). The CDR3 is 17 residues long. CDR3 in amino acids: CASSIEGTSELNTEAFF. CDR3 in DNA: TGTGCCAGTAGTATAGAAGGTACATCGGAGTTGAACACTGAAGCTTTCTTT.

The chain combines TRBV6-6 with TRBJ1-1; 7 positions agree with TRBD1. The junction had 5 bases not matched to a gene; V was cut back by 6 bases and J by 1 base. The CDR3 covers 14 residues. Germline assignment: CDR1 MNHNY and CDR2 SVGAGI (reference sequence). CDR3 sequence: CASSLTGSNTEAFF. The DNA of the CDR3 is TGTGCCAGCAGCCTGACAGGGTCGAACACTGAAGCTTTCTTT.

The chain links TRBV7-3 to TRBJ1-1; D perhaps matches TRBD1 (5 bases). This CDR3 region has 20 residues. With 0 bases removed from V and 1 base from J, the gap between germline ends came to 24 bases. Germline lookup yields CDR1 SGHTA and CDR2 FQGTGA. This chain's CDR3 is CASSLTPLIGLSGKNTEAFF. The CDR3 region has the DNA TGTGCCAGCAGCTTAACGCCGCTCATTGGTTTGTCAGGGAAGAACACTGAAGCTTTCTTT.